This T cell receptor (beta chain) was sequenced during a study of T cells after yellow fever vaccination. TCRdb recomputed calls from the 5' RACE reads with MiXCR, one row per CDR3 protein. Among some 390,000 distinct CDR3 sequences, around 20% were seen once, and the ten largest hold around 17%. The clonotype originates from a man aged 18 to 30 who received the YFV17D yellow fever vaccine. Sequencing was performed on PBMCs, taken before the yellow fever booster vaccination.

The CDR3 nucleotides are TGTGCCATCGGCGTAGGGGCGCTGGAGACCCAGTACTTC. It is translated as CAIGVGALETQYF. The V and J genes are TRBV10-3 and TRBJ2-5, with D possibly being TRBD1 (5 bases). The germline CDR1 and CDR2 sequences are ENHRY and SYGVKD. The CDR3 has 13 residues. Between the trimmed V and J ends, which lost 8 bases and 5 bases, there was a span of 15 bases.